These T cell receptor beta chains were read from a single sample in a study of CD8 T cells in Susac syndrome. MiXCR, run by TCRdb on the immunoSEQ multiplex PCR reads, gives a single entry per CDR3 protein. The table has just under 150,000 distinct CDR3 sequences, approximately 93% seen once; the top ten hold over 0.07%. Input material: CD4+ T cells from PBMCs. Source of these receptors: a human donor in good health. The CDR3 runs from the conserved cysteine through the conserved F or W. The D gene is left open where the match is weak. Clone size is shown for a subset of rows, as once, few, many or a class of expanded clone.

TRBJ1-5 TRBV18 . . TGTGCCAGCTCACCACTAGCTGTCTTAGGGAATCAGCCCCAGCATTTT CASSPLAVLGNQPQHF
TRBJ2-3 TRBV7-7 TRBD2 . TGTGCTAGCAGCGCAGGGCCTAGCGGAAGCACAGATACGCAGTATTTT CASSAGPSGSTDTQYF
TRBJ1-5 TRBV19 . . TGTGCCAGTAGTTCTACAGGGTGGAGTCATCAGCCCCAGCATTTT CASSSTGWSHQPQHF
TRBJ2-7 TRBV12-3/TRBV12-4 TRBD1 few TGTGCCAGCAGTTTAGGACAGGGGGTCAGGTACGAGCAGTACTTC CASSLGQGVRYEQYF
TRBJ1-2 TRBV20-1 . once TGCAGTGCTAGGTCGGCCAGGGACTATGGCTACACCTTC CSARSARDYGYTF
TRBJ2-5 TRBV20-1 TRBD2 once TGCAGTGGGGTGGTAGGGAGCGGGGCCCAAGAGACCCAGTACTTC CSGVVGSGAQETQYF
TRBJ1-4 TRBV29-1 . . TGCAGCGTCGTGGATTCCACTAATGAAAAACTGTTTTTT CSVVDSTNEKLFF
TRBJ2-1 TRBV6-5 TRBD2 . TGTGCCAGCAGGCTGGGACTAGCGGGATACAATGAGCAGTTCTTC CASRLGLAGYNEQFF
TRBJ2-5 TRBV18 . . TGTGCCAGCTCCCCAGCGGCGACAGCCCAAGAGACCCAGTACTTC CASSPAATAQETQYF
TRBJ2-1 TRBV5-1 TRBD2 . TGCGCCAGCAGCTTGGATGGACTAGCGGGAGTTGAGCAGTTCTTC CASSLDGLAGVEQFF
TRBJ1-1 TRBV7-2 . . TGTGCCAGCAGCTTAGACAGGGTCGAAAGCACTGAAGCTTTCTTT CASSLDRVESTEAFF
TRBJ1-5 TRBV28 TRBD1 . TGTGCCAGCAGTTTATGGGTTGGGACAGGAACAAATCAGCCCCAGCATTTT CASSLWVGTGTNQPQHF
TRBJ1-1 TRBV4-2 . . TGTGCCAGCAGCCAAGATTTGTCGAGGGAAGCTTTCTTT CASSQDLSREAFF
TRBJ1-5 TRBV7-2 . . TGTGCCAGCAGCTTTAGCGCGGAGGGTCAGCCCCAGCATTTT CASSFSAEGQPQHF
TRBJ2-7 TRBV5-1 TRBD1 . TGCGCCAGCAGCCCTCAACCGGGACAGGGGTTCTACGAGCAGTACTTC CASSPQPGQGFYEQYF
TRBJ1-1 TRBV5-4 TRBD1 . TGTGCCAGCAGCGACCCAGGGGGGCCTGAAGCTTTCTTT CASSDPGGPEAFF
TRBJ1-2 TRBV20-1 . . TGCAGTGCCCTAGGAGGAGCAGAACATAACTATGGCTACACCTTC CSALGGAEHNYGYTF
TRBJ1-1 TRBV30 . . TGTGCCTGGAGTGCTCTGCGGACGGAAGAAGCTTTCTTT CAWSALRTEEAFF
TRBJ1-4 TRBV7-8 . . TGTGCCAGCAGCTTAGTTGGTGAAAAACTGTTTTTT CASSLVGEKLFF
TRBJ2-7 TRBV19 . . TGTGCCAGTAGTTCCCAATCCTACGAGCAGTACTTC CASSSQSYEQYF
TRBJ1-1 TRBV30 . . TGTGCCTGGGAGCAAGGGGAATTTAACACTGAAGCTTTCTTT CAWEQGEFNTEAFF
TRBJ1-3 TRBV12-5 . . TGTGCTAGTGGTTATGGGGGGCTTGGAAACACCATATATTTT CASGYGGLGNTIYF
TRBJ2-1 TRBV4-1 . . TGCGCCAGCAGCCAAGTTCTGGCAGGCGGACTGTTCTTC CASSQVLAGGLFF
TRBJ2-1 TRBV7-9 TRBD2 . TGTGCCAGCACCACTTACCCTAGCGGGACGAGCTCCTACAATGAGCAGTTCTTC CASTTYPSGTSSYNEQFF
TRBJ2-5 TRBV5-4 TRBD1 . TGTGCCAGCAGCCTTTCAGGGGGCCCTCGAGAGACCCAGTACTTC CASSLSGGPRETQYF
TRBJ1-2 TRBV5-4 . . TGTGCCAGCAGCCCAAAGGTCGGTTCGTCCAAATCTAACTATGGCTACACCTTC CASSPKVGSSKSNYGYTF
TRBJ1-1 TRBV10-2 . . TGCGCCAGCAGGGGTGAGGACACTGAAGCTTTCTTT CASRGEDTEAFF
TRBJ2-7 TRBV5-6 . . TGTGCCAGCAGCTTGGCCGTAGGCGGATCCTACGAGCAGTACTTC CASSLAVGGSYEQYF
TRBJ1-1 TRBV29-1 . . TGCAGCGTTGAAAACCCCCAAAACGGTAACACTGAAGCTTTCTTT CSVENPQNGNTEAFF
TRBJ1-1 TRBV20-1 TRBD1 . TGCAGTGCTGACGGGACAGGGAGAAGGGCTGAAGCTTTCTTT CSADGTGRRAEAFF
TRBJ1-2 TRBV20-1 . . TGCAGTGCGAACCAGGAGGTTGGCTACACCTTC CSANQEVGYTF
TRBJ1-4 TRBV20-1 . . TGCAGTTTGGCCCAAGATGCAACTAATGAAAAACTGTTTTTT CSLAQDATNEKLFF
TRBJ2-1 TRBV4-1 . . TGCGCCAGCAGCCAAGTTGATTTGGGGTTTACCTACAATGAGCAGTTCTTC CASSQVDLGFTYNEQFF
TRBJ2-2 TRBV6-6 . . TGTGCCAGCAGTTTTGACGGGGAGCTGTTTTTT CASSFDGELFF
TRBJ2-1 TRBV9 TRBD2 . TGTGCCAGCAGCGTTTCTAGCGGCAGCTCCTACAATGAGCAGTTCTTC CASSVSSGSSYNEQFF
TRBJ2-7 TRBV20-1 TRBD2 . TGCAGTGCTAGAAGACTAGCGGGCAGAGCCTACGAGCAGTACTTC CSARRLAGRAYEQYF
TRBJ2-7 TRBV7-9 . . TGTGCCAGCAGCTCCTTGGGACAACCCGGTGAGCAGTACTTC CASSSLGQPGEQYF
TRBJ2-1 TRBV28 TRBD2 . TGTGCCGTACCCGGTGGGGCTAGCGGGAGTAATGAGCAGTTCTTC CAVPGGASGSNEQFF
TRBJ2-2 TRBV9 . . TGTGCCAGCAGCGTAGCCGTGGCTGGCGGGGAGCTGTTTTTT CASSVAVAGGELFF
TRBJ1-4 TRBV7-9 TRBD1 . TGTGCCAGCAGCTTAGTGCAGGGGGCGGAAGAAAAACTGTTTTTT CASSLVQGAEEKLFF
TRBJ1-1 TRBV11-1 . . TGTGCCAGCAGCTTAGTCGCCAGGGGCACTGAAGCTTTCTTT CASSLVARGTEAFF
TRBJ2-3 TRBV4-2 TRBD2 . TGTGCCAGCAGCCAAGAGGGGCTAGCGGGAGGTTCAGATACGCAGTATTTT CASSQEGLAGGSDTQYF
TRBJ2-5 TRBV10-3 TRBD2 . TGTGCCATCAGGGGGGCTAGCGGGAGAGGCCAAGAGACCCAGTACTTC CAIRGASGRGQETQYF
TRBJ2-3 TRBV6-1 . . TGTGCCAGCAGTGAAGTTTTTAGAAGAGATACGCAGTATTTT CASSEVFRRDTQYF
TRBJ1-2 TRBV12-3/TRBV12-4 . . TGTGCCAGCAGCCGAAACAGGGCCGGCGGCTACACCTTC CASSRNRAGGYTF
TRBJ2-7 TRBV15 TRBD1 once TGTGCCACCAGCAGCCGGGACAGGGGATCCTACGAGCAGTACTTC CATSSRDRGSYEQYF
TRBJ1-2 TRBV4-1 . . TGCGCCAGCAGCCAAGGGTGGGGGGCCGACTACACCTTC CASSQGWGADYTF
TRBJ1-5 TRBV2 TRBD1 few TGTGCCAGCCGGGGGACAGGGGGGCAGCCCCAGCATTTT CASRGTGGQPQHF
TRBJ2-3 TRBV27 TRBD2 . TGTGCCAGCAGTTACCTCTCTCTAGCGGGAGTATTAGGAGATACGCAGTATTTT CASSYLSLAGVLGDTQYF
TRBJ2-3 TRBV6-5 . . TGTGCCAGCAGTTACTCCGCCGGGGGCTCTAGCACAGATACGCAGTATTTT CASSYSAGGSSTDTQYF
TRBJ2-1 TRBV29-1 . . TGCAGCGTCACACCCTCGAGGGGGGGGAACTCGCAATCCTCCTACAATGAGCAGTTCTTC CSVTPSRGGNSQSSYNEQFF
TRBJ1-2 TRBV7-3 . . TGTGCCAGCAGCTTAATAGGGGGATCTGGCTACACCTTC CASSLIGGSGYTF
TRBJ1-1 TRBV18 . . TGTGCCAGCTCACCAGACCCCAGTGGAAACACTGAAGCTTTCTTT CASSPDPSGNTEAFF
TRBJ2-1 TRBV6-6 . . TGTGCCAGCATCACCAACCCCTATCTTGCCAATGAGCAGTTCTTC CASITNPYLANEQFF